This T cell receptor beta chain was sequenced during a study of cytomegalovirus exposure and HLA in healthy donors. A remark on this clone: The antigen is unknown.

Germline-derived CDR1 and CDR2 are MGHRA and YSYEKL. The CDR3 has 17 residues. V was clipped by 1 base and J by 3 bases; unmatched bases: 7. Researchers ran the PCR with 60 Vbeta and 13 Jbeta primers. Repertoires were generated with immunoSEQ multiplex PCR, while TCRdb's copy carries only in-frame clones and drops some. The sample's table shows about 82,000 clones. Findings and limits, study-wide: In a later analysis, 15,000 to 20,000 TCR beta sequences were associated with HLA alleles at 0.05 false discovery rate. Earlier analysis looked at TCR beta V segments, and most were productive about 90% or about 30% of the time.

Sequencing was performed on PBMCs. This chain connects TRBV4-1 to TRBJ2-7; 12 nucleotides align to TRBD2. This receptor was taken from a woman in her 30s in good health and CMV-seronegative. This chain's CDR3 is CASSQGLAGAGNYEQYF. The CDR3 nucleotides are TGCGCCAGCAGCCAAGGACTAGCGGGAGCTGGGAACTACGAGCAGTACTTC.